These 13 T cell receptor beta chains came from one sample sequenced in a study of blood T cell repertoires in COVID-19. Sequenced by immunoSEQ multiplex PCR; TCRdb stores in-frame clones only, minus some. In the table there are roughly 150,000 clones, more than 75% of which are singletons. The specimen sequenced was peripheral blood. The receptors stem from a woman of 80 years or more with COVID-19, enrolled during active disease.

J is TRBJ2-7 and V is TRBV2; 9 bases map to TRBD1. J was trimmed by 3 bases and V by 8 bases; bases with no gene match: 8. The V gene's germline CDR1 is SNHLY and CDR2 FYNNEI. The CDR3 is 14 residues long. The CDR3 sequence is CASHRGQGIYEQYF. In DNA form, the CDR3 reads TGTGCCAGCCATCGGGGACAGGGCATCTACGAGCAGTACTTC.

CDR3 amino acids: CASSYLGQSDGYTF. The CDR3 DNA reads TGTGCCAGCAGTTACCTGGGACAGTCAGATGGCTACACCTTC. J is TRBJ1-2 and V is TRBV6-6; 7 bases match TRBD1. CDR3 size: 14 residues. V gave up 2 bases and J gave up 6 bases; unmatched junction bases: 6. Germline CDR1 reads MNHNY; CDR2 reads SVGAGI (reference sequence).

This clone was recorded once. The V and J genes are TRBV4-1 and TRBJ2-3; 14 nucleotides match TRBD2. CDR1 is MGHRA, CDR2 YSYEKL, per germline. CDR3 length: 19 residues. Trimming at V came to 0 bases and at J to 4 bases, leaving 9 bases not matched to a gene. This CDR3 is CASSQERVRLAGGPDTQYF. CDR3 bases: TGCGCCAGCAGCCAAGAGAGAGTGAGACTAGCGGGAGGGCCAGATACGCAGTATTTT.

The rearrangement uses TRBV6-5 and TRBJ2-7; 9 nucleotides align to TRBD2. Per the germline V gene, CDR1 is MNHEY and CDR2 is SVGAGI. The CDR3 has 16 residues. Germline trimming cut 0 bases from V and 3 bases from J; bases unmatched to any gene: 6. CDR3 sequence: CASSYSAAGGIYEQYF. CDR3 nucleotide sequence: TGTGCCAGCAGTTACTCCGCAGCGGGAGGAATCTACGAGCAGTACTTC.

The rearrangement links TRBV6-4 to TRBJ2-1; 10 positions agree with TRBD2. Losses at the gene ends were 2 bases for V and 6 bases for J; bases not matched to a gene: 4. Germline CDR1 MRHNA, CDR2 SNTAGT. The CDR3 contains 15 residues. The CDR3 sequence is CASSDRASGSNEQFF. The CDR3 DNA is TGTGCCAGCAGTGACAGGGCTAGCGGGAGCAATGAGCAGTTCTTC.

The genes are TRBV19 and TRBJ2-1, with 11 bases fitting TRBD2. Germline loops: CDR1 LNHDA, CDR2 SQIVND (reference sequence). With V trimmed by 2 bases and J by 5 bases, 2 bases remained unmatched. The CDR3 loop spans 15 amino acids. CDR3 amino acids: CASSIRGLADNEQFF. The CDR3, as DNA: TGTGCCAGTAGTATAAGGGGACTAGCGGACAATGAGCAGTTCTTC. The variable domain in full, with the rest retrieved from reference TRBV19 and TRBJ2-1, is DGGITQSPKYLFRKEGQNVTLSCEQNLNHDAMYWYRQDPGQGLRLIYYSQIVNDFQKGDIAEGYSVSREKKESFPLTVTSAQKNPTAFYLCASSIRGLADNEQFFGPGTRLTVL.

This clone was seen a single time. The chain uses TRBV7-3 and TRBJ2-5; D call uncertain. V was pared by 1 base and J by 3 bases, with 6 bases between. The CDR3 extends over 13 amino acids. Germline V gene sequence: CDR1 SGHTA, CDR2 FQGTGA. The CDR3 DNA sequence: TGTGCCAGCAGCTTAAACCGGGAAGAGACCCAGTACTTC. Its protein is CASSLNREETQYF.

The chain carries TRBV10-3 and TRBJ2-3; the D gene is possibly TRBD2 (5 bases). CDR3 size: 15 residues. Germline CDR1 is ENHRY and CDR2 is SYGVKD. With 6 bases removed from V and 2 bases from J, the gap between germline ends came to 15 bases. CDR3 in amino acids: CAIRPGLIHTDTQYF. The CDR3 DNA sequence: TGTGCCATCAGGCCTGGACTCATACACACAGATACGCAGTATTTT.

A note on this clone: This same CDR3 is encoded by further DNA sequences in the sample. This chain uses TRBV12-3 or TRBV12-4 with TRBJ2-3, with a tentative D call TRBD1 (6 bases). The CDR3 contains 13 residues. Trimming stripped 3 bases from V and 6 bases from J, with 10 bases between. In DNA, the CDR3 is TGTGCCAGCAGTTTCAGGGGTCTTGATACGCAGTATTTT. Amino acids: CASSFRGLDTQYF.

This chain connects TRBV4-2 to TRBJ2-7, with 15 bases identical to TRBD2. V was clipped by 0 bases and J by 4 bases; unmatched bases: 10. CDR1 LGHNA and CDR2 YNFKEQ come from the germline V gene. The CDR3 runs to 19 residues. The CDR3 nucleotides are TGTGCCAGCAGCCAAGAGACCGGGACTAGCGGGAGGCCGGAGTACGAGCAGTACTTC. Amino acid sequence: CASSQETGTSGRPEYEQYF.

The V call is TRBV27, the J call TRBJ1-4, with D possibly TRBD1 on 6 matching bases. Trimming removed 5 bases from V and 4 bases from J, with 14 bases in between. This CDR3 is built from 15 residues. In germline, CDR1 is MNHEY, CDR2 SMNVEV (reference sequence). The CDR3 reads CASSRSGVLNEKLFF. DNA for the CDR3: TGTGCCAGCAGTCGGTCAGGGGTGCTTAATGAAAAACTGTTTTTT.

J is TRBJ2-7 and V is TRBV27, with 7 bases matching TRBD1. CDR1 is MNHEY and CDR2 is SMNVEV in the germline V gene (reference sequence). Trimming took 3 bases from V and 0 from J; bases not matched to a gene: 5. This CDR3 spans 15 amino acids. CDR3 region: CASSLRQGRSYEQYF. The CDR3 region has the DNA TGTGCCAGCAGTTTGCGACAGGGCCGCTCCTACGAGCAGTACTTC.

The chain joins TRBV18 to TRBJ2-4; a weak D match, TRBD2 (5 bases). Looked up from germline, CDR1 is KGHSH and CDR2 is LQKENI. The CDR3 length is 15 residues. V dropped 3 bases and J dropped 0 bases, with 9 bases sitting between them. CDR3 bases: TGTGCCAGCTCACCCGGACTCTTAGCCAAAAACATTCAGTACTTC. Residues: CASSPGLLAKNIQYF.